This T cell receptor beta chain derives from a study of beta chain features in type 1 diabetes. Notes on the study in general: TCRB CDR3s were moderately but significantly shorter in Type 1 diabetes patients in all four CD4+ subsets.

Trimming left V 5 bases short and J 5 bases short, with 7 bases between. CDR1 and CDR2 from the germline V gene are GTSNPN and SVGIG (reference sequence). The CDR3 has 11 residues. This clone has a count of ten or more. No antigen is known for it. Cells sorted by CD45RO/CCR7/CD25/CD127/CD95/CD27 comprised CD4+ naive, central memory, regulatory and stem cell-like memory cells. All of the isolated RNA was reverse transcribed, so expressed TCRB transcripts were sequenced. The data were produced by immunoSEQ multiplex PCR, yet TCRdb's version contains in-frame clones alone and is incomplete. The sample has a few hundred thousand clones; around 16% are singletons.

The sequenced material came from naive CD4+ T cells from blood. The clonotype originates from a man younger than 40 with type 1 diabetes. The chain uses TRBV30 and TRBJ2-1; no definite D call. CDR3 DNA: TGTGCCTGGCAAGACAACAATGAGCAGTTCTTC. As protein: CAWQDNNEQFF.